The clone carrying this T cell receptor (beta chain) was counted a single time. Antigen: not known. V was shortened by 5 bases and J by 4 bases, with 20 bases between the two germline ends. Germline CDR1 and CDR2: SEHNR and FQNEAQ (reference sequence). The CDR3 is 16 amino acids. Profiling relied on immunoSEQ multiplex PCR, and the TCRdb table lists in-frame clones only, not all of them. Of 6,500 to 9,000 clones listed, roughly 84% are singletons. The entry originates in a study of OX40 agonist ivuxolimab in advanced cancers. Findings of the study overall: Clonal expansion was seen in CD4+ and CD8+ blood T cells by week 6 at 0.1 to 3.0 mg/kg. Expanded clones were, on average, more numerous among CD8+ T cells than CD4+.

Sequences were derived from CD4+ or CD8+ T cells sorted from blood, sampled in a trial of the OX40 agonist ivuxolimab. This chain links TRBV7-9 with TRBJ2-5; a possible D gene is TRBD2 (6 bases). The clonotype originates from an adult with an advanced solid tumor such as melanoma, head and neck, liver or kidney cancer. The DNA of the CDR3 is TGTGCCAGCAGCCCCTTTGGAGGGAATGTACGAGAGACCCAGTACTTC. Protein: CASSPFGGNVRETQYF.